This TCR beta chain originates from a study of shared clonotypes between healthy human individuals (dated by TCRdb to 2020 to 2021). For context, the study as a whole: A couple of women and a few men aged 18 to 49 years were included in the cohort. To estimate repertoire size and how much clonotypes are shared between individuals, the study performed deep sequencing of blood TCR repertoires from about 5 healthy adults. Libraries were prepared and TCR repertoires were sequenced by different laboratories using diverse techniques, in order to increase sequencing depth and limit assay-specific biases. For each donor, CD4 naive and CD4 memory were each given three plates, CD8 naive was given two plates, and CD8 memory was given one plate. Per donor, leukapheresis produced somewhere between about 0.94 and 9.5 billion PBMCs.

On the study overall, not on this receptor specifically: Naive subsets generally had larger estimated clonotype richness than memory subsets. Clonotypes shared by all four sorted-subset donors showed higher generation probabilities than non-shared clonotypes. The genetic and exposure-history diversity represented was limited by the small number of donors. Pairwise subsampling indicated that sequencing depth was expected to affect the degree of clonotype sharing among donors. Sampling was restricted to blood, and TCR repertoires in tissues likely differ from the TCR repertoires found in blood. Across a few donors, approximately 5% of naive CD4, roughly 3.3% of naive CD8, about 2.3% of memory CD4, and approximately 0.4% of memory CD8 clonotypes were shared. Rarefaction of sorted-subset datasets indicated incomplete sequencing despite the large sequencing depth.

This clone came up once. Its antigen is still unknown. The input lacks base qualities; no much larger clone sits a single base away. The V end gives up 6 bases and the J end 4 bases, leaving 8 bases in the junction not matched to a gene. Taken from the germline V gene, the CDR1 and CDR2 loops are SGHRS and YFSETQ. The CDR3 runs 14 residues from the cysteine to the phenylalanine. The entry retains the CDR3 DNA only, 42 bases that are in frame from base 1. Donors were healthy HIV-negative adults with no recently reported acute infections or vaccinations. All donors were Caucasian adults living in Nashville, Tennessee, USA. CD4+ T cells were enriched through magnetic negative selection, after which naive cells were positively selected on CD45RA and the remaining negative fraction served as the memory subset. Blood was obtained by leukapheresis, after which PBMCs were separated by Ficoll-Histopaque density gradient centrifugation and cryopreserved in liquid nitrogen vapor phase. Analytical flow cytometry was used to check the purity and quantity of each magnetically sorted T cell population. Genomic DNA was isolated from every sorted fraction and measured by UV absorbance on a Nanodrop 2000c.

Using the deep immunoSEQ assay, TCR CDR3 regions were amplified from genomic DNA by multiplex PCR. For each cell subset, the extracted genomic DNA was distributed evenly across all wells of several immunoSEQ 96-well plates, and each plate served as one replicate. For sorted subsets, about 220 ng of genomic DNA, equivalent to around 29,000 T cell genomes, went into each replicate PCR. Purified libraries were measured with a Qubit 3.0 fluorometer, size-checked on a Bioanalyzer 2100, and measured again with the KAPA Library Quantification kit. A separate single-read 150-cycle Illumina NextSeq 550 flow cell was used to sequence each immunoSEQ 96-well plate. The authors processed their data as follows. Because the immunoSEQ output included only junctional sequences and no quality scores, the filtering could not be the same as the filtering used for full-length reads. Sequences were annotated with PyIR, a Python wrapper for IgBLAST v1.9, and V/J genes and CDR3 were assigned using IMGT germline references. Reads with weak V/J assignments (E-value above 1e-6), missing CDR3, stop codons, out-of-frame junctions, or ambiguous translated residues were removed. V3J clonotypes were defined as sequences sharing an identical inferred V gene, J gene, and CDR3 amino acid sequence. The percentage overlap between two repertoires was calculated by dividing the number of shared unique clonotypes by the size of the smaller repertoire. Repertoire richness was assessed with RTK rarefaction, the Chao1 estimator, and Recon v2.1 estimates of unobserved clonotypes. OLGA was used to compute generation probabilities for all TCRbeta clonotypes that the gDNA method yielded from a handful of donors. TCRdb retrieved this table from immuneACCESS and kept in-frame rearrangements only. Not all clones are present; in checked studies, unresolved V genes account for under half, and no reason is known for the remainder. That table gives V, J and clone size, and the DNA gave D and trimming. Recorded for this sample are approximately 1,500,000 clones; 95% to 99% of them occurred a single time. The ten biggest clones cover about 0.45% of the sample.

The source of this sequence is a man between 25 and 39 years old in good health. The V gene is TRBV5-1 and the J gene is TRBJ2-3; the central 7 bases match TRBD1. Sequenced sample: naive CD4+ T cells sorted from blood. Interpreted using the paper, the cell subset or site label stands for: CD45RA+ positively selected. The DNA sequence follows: TGCGCCAGCACCCTAGGGGGCTGGTCAGATACGCAGTATTTT. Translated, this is CASTLGGWSDTQYF. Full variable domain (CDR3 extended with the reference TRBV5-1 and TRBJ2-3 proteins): KAGVTQTPRYLIKTRGQQVTLSCSPISGHRSVSWYQQTPGQGLQFLFEYFSETQRNKGNFPGRFSGRQFSNSRSEMNVSTLELGDSALYLCASTLGGWSDTQYFGPGTRLTVL.